This T cell receptor (beta chain) was captured in a study of blood T cell repertoires in COVID-19. Overall study context: Samples taken during acute and convalescent COVID-19 were collected in the United States, Italy and Spain.

How the authors handled the data: The assay estimated nucleated cells by amplifying reference gene primers. This table comes from immunoSEQ multiplex PCR, and its TCRdb copy is limited to in-frame clones, with some not included. V and J calls plus clone size are reproduced from that table; the DNA served to infer D and trimming. This table has 160,000 or so clones, nearly 80% appearing once. This CDR3 comprises 16 residues. Germline V CDR1 and CDR2: SGHRS, YFSETQ. The junction had 12 bases not matched to a gene; V was cut back by 3 bases and J by 6 bases. Material: peripheral blood. The chain recombines TRBV5-1 with TRBJ1-1, with 9 bases aligning to TRBD1. The source is a woman older than 75 with acute or convalescent COVID-19. CDR3 in DNA: TGCGCCAGCAGCTCGGGGACAGGGCGAAAGACCGCTGAAGCTTTCTTT. It translates to CASSSGTGRKTAEAFF.